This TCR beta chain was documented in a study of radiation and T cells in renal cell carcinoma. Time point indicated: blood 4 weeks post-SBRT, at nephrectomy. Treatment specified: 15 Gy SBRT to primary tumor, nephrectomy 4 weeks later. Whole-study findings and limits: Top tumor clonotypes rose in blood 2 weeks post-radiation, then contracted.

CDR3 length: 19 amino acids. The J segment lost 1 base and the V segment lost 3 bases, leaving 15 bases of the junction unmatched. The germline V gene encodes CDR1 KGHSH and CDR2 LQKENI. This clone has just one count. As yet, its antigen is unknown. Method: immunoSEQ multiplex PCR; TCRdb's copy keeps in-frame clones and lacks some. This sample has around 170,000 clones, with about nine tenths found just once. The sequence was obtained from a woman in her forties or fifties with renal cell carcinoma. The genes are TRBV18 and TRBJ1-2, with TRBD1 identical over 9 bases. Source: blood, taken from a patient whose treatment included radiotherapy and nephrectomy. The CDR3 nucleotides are TGTGCCAGCTCACCGACCACAGTGGGACAGGGAAGAAGTAACTATGGCTACACCTTC. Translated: CASSPTTVGQGRSNYGYTF.